The clone carrying this T cell receptor beta chain was detected many times. Its cognate antigen is unknown. This sample was taken from a study of neurological immune-mediated disorders. Regarding the study as a whole: The multiple sclerosis repertoire cluster had no clinical or MRI correlate.

Germline CDR1 and CDR2: LGHNA and YNFKEQ. CDR3 length: 15 amino acids. V was trimmed by 0 bases and J by 3 bases, leaving 12 bases between them. TCRdb called the 5' RACE reads again in MiXCR, with one record for every CDR3 protein. The sample has approximately 9,400 distinct CDR3 sequences; approximately 22% are singletons. The rearrangement joins TRBV4-2 to TRBJ2-7; D is undetermined. This clonotype was sampled from a woman between 40 and 50 years old with multiple sclerosis. Material for sequencing was CD8+ T cells from blood. CDR3 region: CASSQDKNGVYEQYF. In DNA, the CDR3 is TGTGCCAGCAGCCAAGATAAGAACGGAGTCTACGAGCAGTACTTC.